This TCR beta chain was captured by sequencing in a study of control samples from healthy donors and cancer patients. Only in-frame clones appear in the TCRdb table, and some are missing; sequencing was by immunoSEQ multiplex PCR. The repertoire holds roughly 63,000 clones, with 90% as singletons. Germline CDR1 SGHTA, CDR2 FQGNSA. CDR3 length: 13 amino acids. V was cut by 3 bases and J by 2 bases, with 7 bases left in between. The V and J genes are TRBV7-2 and TRBJ2-5; D call uncertain. This receptor was obtained from a man in his sixties with colorectal cancer. Sequenced sample: PBMCs. The CDR3 bases are TGTGCCAGCAGCTTTCGCGCTCAAGAGACCCAGTACTTC. Translation gives CASSFRAQETQYF.